This entry lists 10 T cell receptor beta chains sequenced from one sample in a study of CD8+ T cells in alopecia areata (dated by TCRdb to 2017 to 2018). Library prep was done by the immunoSEQ multiplex PCR assay. RNA was extracted from all samples and reverse transcribed into cDNA as template for TCR sequencing. In its TCRdb copy, this immuneACCESS table keeps in-frame sequences only and misses some clones. Where compared with another copy, unresolved V genes explain less than half of these, and the others have no known cause. This sample is represented by around 120,000 clones; less than 45% of them were singletons. The ten largest clones represent roughly 3.2% of the sample. Material for sequencing was CD4+ T cells sorted from blood. Receptor source: a human donor with alopecia areata.

This clone was seen more than once but under ten times. The CDR3 sequence is CASSRRSGLRSYNEQFF. As DNA, the CDR3 is TGCGCCAGCAGTCGGCGATCGGGGCTGCGCTCCTACAATGAGCAGTTCTTC. The chain links TRBV23-1 to TRBJ2-1; D may match TRBD1 or TRBD2 (5 bases each). TRBV23-1 falls under the ORF class, with uncertain function. Between the trimmed V and J ends, which lost 4 bases and 0 bases, there was a span of 16 bases. The CDR3 spans 17 residues.

V and J are TRBV29-1 and TRBJ1-1; perhaps TRBD1 as D (5 bases). The germline V gene has CDR1 SQVTM and CDR2 ANQGSEA. V lost 5 bases, J lost 0 bases, and 19 bases lay in between. The CDR3 spans 16 residues. As DNA, the CDR3 is TGCAGCGTTCCCGGGACCTCCGGGGGGATGAACACTGAAGCTTTCTTT. Its translation: CSVPGTSGGMNTEAFF.

In this sample, this clone turned up a few times. This chain joins TRBV29-1 and TRBJ1-5; D call uncertain. Germline lookup yields CDR1 SQVTM and CDR2 ANQGSEA. The CDR3 loop spans 12 amino acids. V shed 7 bases and J shed 7 bases, with 14 bases lying between them. The CDR3 DNA follows: TGCAGCGCGACCGAGGGCAGCCAGCCCCAGCATTTT. This gives the protein CSATEGSQPQHF.

This clone was detected only a few times. This rearrangement joins TRBV19 to TRBJ2-3, with 8 bases matching TRBD1. The CDR3 extends over 15 amino acids. V gave up 6 bases and J gave up 5 bases; unmatched junction bases: 10. Germline assignment: CDR1 LNHDA and CDR2 SQIVND (reference sequence). The CDR3 sequence: CASRPLGQGGDTQYF. The CDR3 DNA sequence: TGTGCCAGTAGACCCCTTGGACAGGGTGGAGATACGCAGTATTTT.

In this sample, this clone turned up a few times. In DNA form, the CDR3 reads TGTGCCAGCAGCTCAAACGCCATAGCGGGAGTTCCGTTCTTC. Protein sequence: CASSSNAIAGVPFF. J is TRBJ2-1 and V is TRBV7-2; 9 nucleotides line up with TRBD2. The CDR3 totals 14 residues. Per the germline V gene, CDR1 is SGHTA and CDR2 is FQGNSA. J lost 15 bases, V lost 4 bases, and 13 bases had no gene match. The variable domain in full, completed from reference TRBV7-2 and TRBJ2-1, reads GAGVSQSPSNKVTEKGKDVELRCDPISGHTALYWYRQSLGQGLEFLIYFQGNSAPDKSGLPSDRFSAERTGGSVSTLTIQRTQQEDSAVYLCASSSNAIAGVPFFGPGTRLTVL.

The chain couples TRBV28 to TRBJ2-1; D is unresolved. Trimming pared 3 bases from V and 7 bases from J, leaving 7 bases between. The CDR3 is made up of 12 amino acids. Germline V gene sequence: CDR1 MDHEN, CDR2 SYDVKM. The CDR3 reads CASSLGSNEQFF. DNA for the CDR3: TGTGCCAGCAGTTTGGGGTCTAATGAGCAGTTCTTC.

V and J are TRBV29-1 and TRBJ2-3; D gene ambiguous. CDR1 is SQVTM and CDR2 is ANQGSEA in the germline V gene. V was pared by 4 bases and J by 2 bases, with 13 bases between. This CDR3 contains 14 residues. CDR3 coding DNA: TGCAGCGTTGGACCAGGCGGTACCACAGATACGCAGTATTTT. Amino acids: CSVGPGGTTDTQYF.

The J gene is TRBJ1-1, the V gene TRBV29-1; no clear D gene. The CDR3 length is 13 residues. The germline CDR1 and CDR2 sequences are SQVTM and ANQGSEA. The V gene lost 2 bases and the J gene lost 1 base, with 8 bases spanning the gap. The chain's CDR3 is CSVESVRNTEAFF. The CDR3 region has the DNA TGCAGCGTTGAAAGCGTGAGGAACACTGAAGCTTTCTTT.

V is TRBV29-1 and J is TRBJ1-4; D gene unclear. This CDR3 region has 13 residues. The V and J ends lost 5 bases and 6 bases respectively, with 13 bases between them. Germline V gene data show CDR1 as SQVTM and CDR2 as ANQGSEA. CDR3 region: CSVYKGADEKLFF. Written as DNA, the CDR3 is TGCAGCGTTTACAAGGGAGCGGATGAAAAACTGTTTTTT.

The chain uses TRBV23-1 and TRBJ1-1; 9 nucleotides match TRBD1. TRBV23-1 has ORF status, its function being uncertain. The CDR3 consists of 17 residues. The junction had 7 bases not matched to a gene; V was cut back by 1 base and J by 1 base. The CDR3 here is CASSQCQSGQGNTEAFF. CDR3 DNA: TGCGCCAGCAGTCAATGTCAATCGGGACAGGGGAACACTGAAGCTTTCTTT.